This is a list of T cell receptor beta chains from one sample in a study of T cell repertoires in cytomegalovirus infection. These TCRs are of unknown antigen specificity. TCRdb passed the reads through MiXCR, listing each CDR3 protein once. The sample yields approximately 150,000 distinct CDR3 sequences, less than 25% seen once. Source: CD8+ T cells from cultured PBMCs, taken from culture after CMV antigen stimulation. The source is a human donor in good health (CMV status not recorded). Some clones in this sample may be carry-over from other donors' samples. Each CDR3 is given with its conserved first and last residue. The D gene is left open where the match is weak. Size is omitted from some rows. Given values are once, few, many or a class for expanded clones.

V: TRBV5-1
J: TRBJ2-7
D: -
size: few
CDR3: CASSLMTGVSYEQYF
DNA: TGCGCCAGCAGCTTGATGACGGGAGTTTCCTACGAGCAGTACTTC

V: TRBV12-3/TRBV12-4
J: TRBJ2-3
D: -
size: -
CDR3: CATDPERTTDTQYF
DNA: TGTGCCACCGATCCCGAGCGAACAACAGATACGCAGTATTTT

V: TRBV6-2/TRBV6-3
J: TRBJ2-1
D: TRBD1
size: many
CDR3: CASRNIREDRYNEQFF
DNA: TGTGCCAGCAGAAACATTCGAGAGGACAGGTACAATGAGCAGTTCTTC

V: TRBV7-2
J: TRBJ1-5
D: TRBD1
size: few
CDR3: CASSRGQGSQPQHF
DNA: TGTGCCAGCAGCAGGGGACAGGGAAGCCAGCCCCAGCATTTT

V: TRBV20-1
J: TRBJ2-7
D: TRBD2
size: -
CDR3: CSASPITSGTSYEQYF
DNA: TGCAGTGCTAGCCCCATAACTAGCGGGACATCCTACGAGCAGTACTTC

V: TRBV27
J: TRBJ1-2
D: -
size: few
CDR3: CASSHRGNYGYTF
DNA: TGTGCCAGCAGTCATAGGGGAAACTATGGCTACACCTTC

V: TRBV28
J: TRBJ2-5
D: -
size: -
CDR3: CASSFRKGSSETQYF
DNA: TGTGCCAGCAGTTTTCGGAAGGGTAGTTCGGAGACCCAGTACTTC

V: TRBV12-3/TRBV12-4
J: TRBJ2-5
D: -
size: -
CDR3: CAIIGGVHKGTQYF
DNA: TGTGCCATTATCGGAGGGGTCCACAAGGGGACCCAGTACTTC

V: TRBV4-3
J: TRBJ1-2
D: TRBD1
size: few
CDR3: CASSQDSGGYGYTF
DNA: TGCGCCAGCAGCCAAGATTCAGGGGGCTATGGCTACACCTTC

V: TRBV7-8
J: TRBJ2-1
D: TRBD2
size: few
CDR3: CASSPGRGGGNEQFF
DNA: TGTGCCAGCAGCCCGGGACGGGGGGGGGGAAATGAGCAGTTCTTC

V: TRBV12-3/TRBV12-4
J: TRBJ2-7
D: TRBD1
size: -
CDR3: CASSPTGVYEQYF
DNA: TGTGCCAGCAGCCCCACAGGGGTCTACGAGCAGTACTTC

V: TRBV7-9
J: TRBJ1-1
D: -
size: -
CDR3: CASSQSGTGNTEAFF
DNA: TGTGCCAGCAGCCAGTCCGGGACGGGGAACACTGAAGCTTTCTTT

V: TRBV27
J: TRBJ2-3
D: -
size: -
CDR3: CASSPLTSNTQYF
DNA: TGTGCCAGCAGTCCACTAACCAGTAATACGCAGTATTTT

V: TRBV12-3/TRBV12-4
J: TRBJ2-7
D: -
size: -
CDR3: CASDHSDRPGEQYF
DNA: TGTGCCAGCGACCACTCCGACAGGCCCGGCGAGCAGTACTTC

V: TRBV7-8
J: TRBJ1-1
D: TRBD1
size: few
CDR3: CASSFWPTGTENTEAFF
DNA: TGTGCCAGCAGCTTTTGGCCCACCGGGACAGAGAACACTGAAGCTTTCTTT

V: TRBV27
J: TRBJ2-3
D: -
size: few
CDR3: CATLAQGGTQYF
DNA: TGTGCCACCCTTGCCCAAGGGGGTACGCAGTATTTT

V: TRBV7-6
J: TRBJ1-5
D: -
size: -
CDR3: CASSPHGDLTFSNQPQHF
DNA: TGTGCCAGCAGCCCCCACGGGGATCTGACTTTCAGCAATCAGCCCCAGCATTTT

V: TRBV6-5
J: TRBJ2-1
D: -
size: -
CDR3: CASSSPGAHNEQFF
DNA: TGTGCCAGCAGCTCCCCGGGAGCGCACAATGAGCAGTTCTTC

V: TRBV28
J: TRBJ1-1
D: -
size: -
CDR3: CASNFEGGTEAFF
DNA: TGTGCCAGCAACTTCGAAGGAGGCACTGAAGCTTTCTTT

V: TRBV7-9
J: TRBJ2-2
D: -
size: -
CDR3: CASSLTVANTGELFF
DNA: TGTGCCAGCAGCCTGACGGTAGCGAACACCGGGGAGCTGTTTTTT

V: TRBV6-5
J: TRBJ2-5
D: -
size: many
CDR3: CATRGGETQYF
DNA: TGTGCCACCAGGGGGGGAGAGACCCAGTACTTC

V: TRBV12-3/TRBV12-4
J: TRBJ1-5
D: TRBD1
size: -
CDR3: CASSFAPDRGRGEPQHF
DNA: TGTGCCAGCAGTTTCGCGCCCGACAGGGGGCGGGGGGAGCCCCAGCATTTT

V: TRBV7-6
J: TRBJ2-1
D: -
size: -
CDR3: CASSAQGFHEQFF
DNA: TGTGCCAGCAGCGCGCAGGGGTTCCATGAGCAGTTCTTC

V: TRBV7-9
J: TRBJ2-7
D: TRBD1
size: many
CDR3: CASSSHGTGAYEQYF
DNA: TGTGCCAGCAGCTCACACGGGACAGGGGCTTACGAGCAGTACTTC

V: TRBV4-1
J: TRBJ2-7
D: -
size: few
CDR3: CASSHVLGATRRSYEQYF
DNA: TGCGCCAGCAGCCACGTCTTAGGCGCGACAAGGAGGTCCTACGAGCAGTACTTC

V: TRBV4-1
J: TRBJ1-1
D: -
size: few
CDR3: CASSQDLSNTEAFF
DNA: TGCGCCAGCAGCCAAGATTTATCCAACACTGAAGCTTTCTTT

V: TRBV10-2
J: TRBJ1-1
D: -
size: few
CDR3: CASSEGAQAFF
DNA: TGCGCCAGCAGTGAAGGAGCCCAAGCTTTCTTT

V: TRBV7-2
J: TRBJ1-1
D: -
size: -
CDR3: CASSSSGRSMNTEAFF
DNA: TGTGCCAGCAGCTCCAGTGGGAGGAGCATGAACACTGAAGCTTTCTTT

V: TRBV12-3/TRBV12-4
J: TRBJ2-3
D: TRBD2
size: -
CDR3: CASSYSGASTDTQYF
DNA: TGTGCCAGCAGTTATAGCGGGGCGAGCACAGATACGCAGTATTTT

V: TRBV12-5
J: TRBJ2-5
D: TRBD2
size: -
CDR3: CASGSSLAGGRQQETQYF
DNA: TGTGCTAGTGGTTCCTCACTAGCGGGGGGCCGACAACAAGAGACCCAGTACTTC

V: TRBV6-1
J: TRBJ1-1
D: -
size: few
CDR3: CASRMDRTNTEAFF
DNA: TGTGCCAGCAGGATGGACAGAACCAACACTGAAGCTTTCTTT

V: TRBV6-5
J: TRBJ1-5
D: TRBD1
size: few
CDR3: CASSHGTEGDQPQHF
DNA: TGTGCCAGCAGCCACGGGACAGAAGGCGATCAGCCCCAGCATTTT

V: TRBV6-2/TRBV6-3
J: TRBJ2-7
D: TRBD1
size: many
CDR3: CASSYSSDRGKFDEQYF
DNA: TGTGCCAGCAGTTACTCTTCGGACAGGGGAAAGTTCGACGAGCAGTACTTC

V: TRBV7-9
J: TRBJ2-1
D: TRBD1
size: -
CDR3: CAIDRVPYNEQFF
DNA: TGTGCCATTGACAGGGTCCCCTACAATGAGCAGTTCTTC

V: TRBV7-2
J: TRBJ2-7
D: TRBD1
size: few
CDR3: CASTLVVGQGTSEQYF
DNA: TGTGCCAGCACACTTGTCGTGGGACAGGGGACAAGCGAGCAGTACTTC

V: TRBV7-9
J: TRBJ2-1
D: -
size: -
CDR3: CASSFLHVEQFF
DNA: TGTGCCAGCAGCTTCCTACATGTAGAGCAGTTCTTC

V: TRBV7-8
J: TRBJ2-5
D: TRBD1
size: -
CDR3: CASSLDRGLRETQYF
DNA: TGTGCCAGCAGCTTAGACAGGGGATTGAGGGAGACCCAGTACTTC

V: TRBV6-1
J: TRBJ2-7
D: TRBD1
size: few
CDR3: CASSEGDSQTYEQYF
DNA: TGTGCCAGCAGTGAAGGGGACAGTCAGACCTACGAGCAGTACTTC

V: TRBV7-8
J: TRBJ2-7
D: TRBD2
size: -
CDR3: CASSTTSGAYEQYF
DNA: TGTGCCAGCAGCACGACTAGCGGGGCCTACGAGCAGTACTTC

V: TRBV7-2
J: TRBJ2-1
D: -
size: few
CDR3: CASDPGPSSNEQFF
DNA: TGTGCCAGTGACCCGGGACCATCATCCAATGAGCAGTTCTTC

V: TRBV2
J: TRBJ1-2
D: -
size: few
CDR3: CASSVQGLRGYTF
DNA: TGTGCCAGCAGTGTTCAGGGGTTGCGTGGCTACACCTTC

V: TRBV7-8
J: TRBJ2-7
D: TRBD2
size: -
CDR3: CASSIRRRTSLHEQYF
DNA: TGTGCCAGCAGCATCAGAAGGAGGACTAGTCTCCACGAGCAGTACTTC

V: TRBV7-2
J: TRBJ2-1
D: TRBD2
size: few
CDR3: CASSLTSLAGGMKYNEQFF
DNA: TGTGCCAGCAGCTTAACTAGTCTAGCGGGGGGGATGAAGTACAATGAGCAGTTCTTC

V: TRBV7-2
J: TRBJ1-4
D: -
size: few
CDR3: CASTKGGVTNEKLFF
DNA: TGTGCCAGCACCAAAGGGGGAGTCACTAATGAAAAACTGTTTTTT

V: TRBV7-2
J: TRBJ2-4
D: TRBD1
size: -
CDR3: CASSPRQGAGNIQYF
DNA: TGTGCCAGCAGCCCTAGACAGGGGGCCGGGAACATTCAGTACTTC

V: TRBV6-2/TRBV6-3
J: TRBJ2-3
D: -
size: -
CDR3: CASSYLGRGTDTQYF
DNA: TGTGCCAGCAGTTACTTGGGTCGGGGCACAGATACGCAGTATTTT

V: TRBV5-6
J: TRBJ1-4
D: TRBD1
size: -
CDR3: CASSYGTGNEKLFF
DNA: TGTGCCAGCAGCTATGGGACAGGGAATGAAAAACTGTTTTTT

V: TRBV4-2
J: TRBJ1-4
D: TRBD1
size: -
CDR3: CASSHTRTGSNEKLFF
DNA: TGTGCCAGCAGCCATACCAGGACAGGGAGTAATGAAAAACTGTTTTTT

V: TRBV7-8
J: TRBJ2-5
D: -
size: -
CDR3: CASSPPHGPSRETQYF
DNA: TGTGCCAGCAGCCCACCACACGGTCCGTCGCGGGAGACCCAGTACTTC

V: TRBV7-3
J: TRBJ1-1
D: -
size: few
CDR3: CASRAGRNTEAFF
DNA: TGTGCCAGCCGTGCGGGAAGGAACACTGAAGCTTTCTTT

V: TRBV4-2
J: TRBJ2-7
D: TRBD1
size: -
CDR3: CASSQVSTGNYEQYF
DNA: TGTGCCAGCAGCCAAGTTTCGACAGGGAACTACGAGCAGTACTTC

V: TRBV7-8
J: TRBJ2-7
D: TRBD1
size: few
CDR3: CASSLTGGVYEQYF
DNA: TGTGCCAGCAGCTTGACAGGGGGTGTCTACGAGCAGTACTTC

V: TRBV7-8
J: TRBJ2-7
D: -
size: few
CDR3: CASSLAPPQEVGEQYF
DNA: TGTGCCAGCAGCTTAGCGCCACCCCAAGAGGTGGGCGAGCAGTACTTC

V: TRBV24-1
J: TRBJ1-5
D: -
size: -
CDR3: CATSDRDSNQPQHF
DNA: TGTGCCACCAGTGATCGGGACAGCAATCAGCCCCAGCATTTT

V: TRBV7-8
J: TRBJ1-3
D: -
size: few
CDR3: CASSLPTGPSSGNTIYF
DNA: TGTGCCAGCAGCTTACCCACGGGACCGAGCTCTGGAAACACCATATATTTT

V: TRBV5-6
J: TRBJ1-5
D: TRBD1
size: -
CDR3: CASSFRGHGANQPQHF
DNA: TGTGCCAGCAGTTTCAGGGGGCATGGAGCTAATCAGCCCCAGCATTTT

V: TRBV7-2
J: TRBJ2-1
D: TRBD2
size: -
CDR3: CASSFNGGAYNEQFF
DNA: TGTGCCAGCAGCTTTAACGGGGGGGCGTACAATGAGCAGTTCTTC